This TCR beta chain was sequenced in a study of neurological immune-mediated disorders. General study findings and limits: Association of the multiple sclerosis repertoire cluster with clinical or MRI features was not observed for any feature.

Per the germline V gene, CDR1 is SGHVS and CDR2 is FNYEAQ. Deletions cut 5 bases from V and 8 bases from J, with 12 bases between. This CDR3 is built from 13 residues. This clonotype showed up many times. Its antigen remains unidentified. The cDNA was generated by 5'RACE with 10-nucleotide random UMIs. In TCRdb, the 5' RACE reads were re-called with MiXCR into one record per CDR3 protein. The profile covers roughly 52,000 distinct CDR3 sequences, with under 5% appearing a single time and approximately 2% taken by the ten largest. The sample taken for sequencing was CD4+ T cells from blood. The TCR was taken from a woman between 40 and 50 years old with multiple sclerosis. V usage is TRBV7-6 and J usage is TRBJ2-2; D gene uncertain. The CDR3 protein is CASSHSEKGELFF. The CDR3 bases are TGTGCCAGCAGCCACAGTGAGAAAGGGGAGCTGTTTTTT.